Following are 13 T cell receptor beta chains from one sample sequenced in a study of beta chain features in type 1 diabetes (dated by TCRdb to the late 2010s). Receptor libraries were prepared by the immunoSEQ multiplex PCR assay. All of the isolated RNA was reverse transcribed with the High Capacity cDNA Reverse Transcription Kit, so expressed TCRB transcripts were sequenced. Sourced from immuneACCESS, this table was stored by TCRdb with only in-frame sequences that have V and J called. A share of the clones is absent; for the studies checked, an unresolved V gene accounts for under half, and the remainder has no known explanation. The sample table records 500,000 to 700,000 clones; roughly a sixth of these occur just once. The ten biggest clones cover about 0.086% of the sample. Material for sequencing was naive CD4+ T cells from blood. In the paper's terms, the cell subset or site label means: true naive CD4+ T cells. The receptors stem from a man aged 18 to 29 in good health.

For the CDR3, the DNA is TGTGCCAGCAGTCGGACTAGCGGGAGTTACGTCTACGAGCAGTACTTC. Translation: CASSRTSGSYVYEQYF. V gene TRBV27 combines with J gene TRBJ2-7; 13 nucleotides agree with TRBD2. Germline V gene data show CDR1 as MNHEY and CDR2 as SMNVEV (reference sequence). V lost 5 bases and J lost 3; bases outside the gene matches: 7. This CDR3 is 16 amino acids long.

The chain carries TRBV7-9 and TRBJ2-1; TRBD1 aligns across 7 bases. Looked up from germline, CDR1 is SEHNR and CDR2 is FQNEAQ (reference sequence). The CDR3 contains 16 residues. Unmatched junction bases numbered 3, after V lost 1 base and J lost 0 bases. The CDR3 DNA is TGTGCCAGCAGCTTAGTGACAGGGACCTCCTACAATGAGCAGTTCTTC. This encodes CASSLVTGTSYNEQFF. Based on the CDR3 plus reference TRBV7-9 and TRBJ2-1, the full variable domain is DTGVSQNPRHKITKRGQNVTFRCDPISEHNRLYWYRQTLGQGPEFLTYFQNEAQLEKSRLLSDRFSAERPKGSFSTLEIQRTEQGDSAMYLCASSLVTGTSYNEQFFGPGTRLTVL.

CDR3 DNA sequence: TGTGCCAGCAATGGGGACGTCTATGGCTACACCTTC. Amino acids: CASNGDVYGYTF. The gene calls are TRBV28 and TRBJ1-2; tentative D call: TRBD1 (5 bases). Trimming pared 7 bases from V and 4 bases from J, leaving 10 bases between. Germline values: CDR1 MDHEN, CDR2 SYDVKM. CDR3 length: 12 residues.

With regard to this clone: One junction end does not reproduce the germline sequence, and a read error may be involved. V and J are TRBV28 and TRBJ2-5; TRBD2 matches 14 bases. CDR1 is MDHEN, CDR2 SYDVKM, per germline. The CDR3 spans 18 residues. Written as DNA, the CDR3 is TGTGCCAGCAGTTTCATTGGGGCCCCCTCCGGGACTAGCGGGAGCCCGGACTTC. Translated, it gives CASSFIGAPSGTSGSPDF. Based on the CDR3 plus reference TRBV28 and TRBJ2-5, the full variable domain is DVKVTQSSRYLVKRTGEKVFLECVQDMDHENMFWYRQDPGLGLRLIYFSYDVKMKEKGDIPEGYSVSREKKERFSLILESASTNQTSMYLCASSFIGAPSGTSGSPDFGPGTRLLVL.

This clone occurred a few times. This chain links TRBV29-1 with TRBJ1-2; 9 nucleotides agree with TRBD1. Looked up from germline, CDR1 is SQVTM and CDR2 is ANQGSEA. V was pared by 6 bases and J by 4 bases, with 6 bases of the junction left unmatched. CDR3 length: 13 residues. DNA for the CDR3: TGCAGCGTCACCGGGACAGGGTCCTATGGCTACACCTTC. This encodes CSVTGTGSYGYTF.

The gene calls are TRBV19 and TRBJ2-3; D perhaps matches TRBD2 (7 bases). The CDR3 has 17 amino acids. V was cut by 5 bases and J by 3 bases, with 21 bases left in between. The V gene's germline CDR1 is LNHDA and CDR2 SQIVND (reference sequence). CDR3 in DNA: TGTGCCAGTAGTCGTCTTCGGGGGGCAAGTCGAACAGATACGCAGTATTTT. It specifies CASSRLRGASRTDTQYF.

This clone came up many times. This CDR3 is CASKSTDTQYF. The CDR3 region has the DNA TGTGCCAGCAAAAGCACAGATACGCAGTATTTT. The chain has TRBV28 and TRBJ2-3; D ambiguous. CDR1 and CDR2 from the germline V gene are MDHEN and SYDVKM. The V gene lost 7 bases and the J gene lost 0 bases, with 2 bases spanning the gap. The CDR3 runs 11 residues.

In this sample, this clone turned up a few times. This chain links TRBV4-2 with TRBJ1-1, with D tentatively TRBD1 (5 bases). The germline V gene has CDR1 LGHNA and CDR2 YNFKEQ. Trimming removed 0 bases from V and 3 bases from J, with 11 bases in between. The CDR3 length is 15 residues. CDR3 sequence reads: CASSQESLGHTEAFF. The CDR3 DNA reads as TGTGCCAGCAGCCAAGAATCGTTGGGGCACACTGAAGCTTTCTTT.

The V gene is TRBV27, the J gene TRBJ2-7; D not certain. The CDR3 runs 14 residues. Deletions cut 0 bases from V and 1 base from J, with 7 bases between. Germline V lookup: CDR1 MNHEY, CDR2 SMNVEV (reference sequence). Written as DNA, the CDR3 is TGTGCCAGCAGTTTATCAGACCGGTCCTACGAGCAGTACTTC. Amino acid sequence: CASSLSDRSYEQYF.

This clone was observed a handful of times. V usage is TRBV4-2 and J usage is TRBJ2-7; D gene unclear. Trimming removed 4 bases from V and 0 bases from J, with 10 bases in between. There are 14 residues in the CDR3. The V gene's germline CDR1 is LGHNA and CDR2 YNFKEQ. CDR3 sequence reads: CASSPKPNSYEQYF. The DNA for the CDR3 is TGTGCCAGCAGCCCGAAGCCAAACTCCTACGAGCAGTACTTC.

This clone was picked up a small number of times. CDR3 sequence: CASSLQFNEQFF. CDR3 DNA: TGCGCCAGCAGCTTGCAGTTCAATGAGCAGTTCTTC. The rearrangement joins TRBV5-1 to TRBJ2-1; D unclear. CDR1 is SGHRS, CDR2 YFSETQ, per germline. The V and J ends lost 1 base and 6 bases respectively, with 5 bases between them. The CDR3 has 12 amino acids.

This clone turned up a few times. The CDR3 protein is CASSLFSTNYGYTF. As DNA, the CDR3 is TGCGCCAGCAGCTTGTTCTCCACCAACTATGGCTACACCTTC. The chain is built from TRBV5-1 and TRBJ1-2; D unresolved. The CDR3 is 14 amino acids. CDR1 is SGHRS and CDR2 is YFSETQ in the germline V gene. Trimming took off 1 base at V and 2 bases at J, with 9 bases between the two ends.

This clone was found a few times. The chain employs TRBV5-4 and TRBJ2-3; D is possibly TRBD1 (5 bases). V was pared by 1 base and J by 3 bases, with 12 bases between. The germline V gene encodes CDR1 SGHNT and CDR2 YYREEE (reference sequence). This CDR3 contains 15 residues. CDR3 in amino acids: CASSLNVRVTDTQYF. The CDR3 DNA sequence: TGTGCCAGCAGCTTGAATGTCAGGGTGACAGATACGCAGTATTTT.